The present T cell receptor (beta chain) was sequenced within a study of cytomegalovirus exposure and HLA in healthy donors. For the study at large: Early release data held 85 million to 95 million unique TCRs from HLA-typed donors.

Germline V gene sequence: CDR1 SGHNT, CDR2 YYREEE (reference sequence). Trimming took 0 bases from V and 3 from J, leaving 6 bases between them. CDR3 size: 14 residues. Amplification used 60 Vbeta primers and 13 Jbeta primers. Only in-frame clones appear in the TCRdb table, and some are missing; sequencing was by immunoSEQ multiplex PCR. This table holds about 120,000 clones, about 68% found once. This clone was found a few times. The specimen sequenced was PBMCs. The sequence was obtained from a woman in her 50s in good health and CMV-seropositive. The chain combines TRBV5-4 with TRBJ1-4; D not resolved. The CDR3 nucleotides are TGTGCCAGCAGCTTGGGGCTCTCTAATGAAAAACTGTTTTTT. Translated, it gives CASSLGLSNEKLFF.